The T cell receptor (beta chain) described here comes from a study of blood T cell repertoires in COVID-19. CDR3 length equals 13 residues. Trimming removed 10 bases from V and 2 bases from J, with 16 bases in between. Germline V gives CDR1 SGHNT, CDR2 YYREEE (reference sequence). TCRdb's copy holds only in-frame clones and misses some; the assay was immunoSEQ multiplex PCR. Seen here are about 87,000 clones, less than 80% observed once, and the top ten hold about 4.2%. Sequenced material: peripheral blood. The rearrangement joins TRBV5-4 to TRBJ2-7; D is unclear. This clonotype was sampled from a woman in her fifties or sixties with acute or convalescent COVID-19. CDR3 DNA sequence: TGTGCCTCCTCTGCCGGGTCAACCTACGAGCAGTACTTC. Its translation: CASSAGSTYEQYF.